Each of the 8 T cell receptor beta chains below was sequenced from the same sample in a study of post-analysis software for immune sequencing data. Study-wide points: Four or five TRBV segments, TRBV5-6, TRBV5-1 and TRBV20-1 among them, were found more frequent in patients than controls.

Built from TCR beta cDNA, the libraries had unique molecular identifiers in them. MiXCR, applied by TCRdb to the PCR reads, yields one record per CDR3 protein. The sample lists fewer than 850,000 distinct CDR3 sequences; about 27% were seen once. These TCRs' antigens remain unknown. The sequenced material came from blood. Receptors were obtained from a girl aged 10-17 years with multiple sclerosis.

This clonotype was detected only a few times. V gene TRBV29-1 combines with J gene TRBJ2-3, with D unclear. V lost 8 bases to trimming and J lost 1 base, with 13 bases between them. The CDR3 has 13 amino acids. The germline V gene has CDR1 SQVTM and CDR2 ANQGSEA. CDR3 DNA: TGCAGCTCCCTGGCCCCCGGCACAGATACGCAGTATTTT. It encodes CSSLAPGTDTQYF.

This clonotype appeared a few times. V gene TRBV20-1 combines with J gene TRBJ2-3, with a tentative D call TRBD2 (6 bases). The germline V and J ends were trimmed by 6 bases and 0 bases, with 16 bases remaining between them. Germline CDR1 DFQATT, CDR2 SNEGSKA (reference sequence). The CDR3 has 15 amino acids. CDR3 nucleotides: TGCAGTGCAGACCGCAGGGACTCTAGCACAGATACGCAGTATTTT. Protein sequence: CSADRRDSSTDTQYF.

V usage is TRBV12-3 or TRBV12-4 and J usage is TRBJ2-1; 11 nucleotides match TRBD2. Germline trimming cut 5 bases from V and 8 bases from J; bases unmatched to any gene: 8. The length of the CDR3 is 15 residues. CDR3 in amino acids: CASSPIAGGAHEQFF. CDR3 DNA: TGTGCCAGCAGTCCCATAGCGGGAGGGGCGCATGAGCAGTTCTTC.

This chain uses TRBV20-1 with TRBJ2-3; tentative D call: TRBD2 (5 bases). Trimming shortened V by 6 bases and J by 0 bases, and 10 bases separated the two germline ends. Germline V lookup: CDR1 DFQATT, CDR2 SNEGSKA (reference sequence). The CDR3 is made up of 13 amino acids. CDR3 sequence: CSAQADSTDTQYF. CDR3 DNA sequence: TGCAGTGCGCAAGCGGATAGCACAGATACGCAGTATTTT.

The V and J genes are TRBV5-1 and TRBJ2-3; D possibly matches TRBD1 or TRBD2 (5 bases each). CDR3 length: 14 residues. Germline V gene sequence: CDR1 SGHRS, CDR2 YFSETQ. Trimming took off 4 bases at V and 0 bases at J, with 9 bases between the two ends. CDR3 nucleotide sequence: TGCGCCAGCAGCCCCCGGGACAGCACAGATACGCAGTATTTT. Translated, it gives CASSPRDSTDTQYF.

J is TRBJ2-1 and V is TRBV20-1, with 9 bases identical to TRBD2. The CDR3 spans 14 residues. CDR1 and CDR2 (germline): DFQATT, SNEGSKA (reference sequence). V gave up 1 base and J gave up 8 bases; unmatched junction bases: 6. CDR3 region: CSARGLAGFDEQFF. The CDR3 nucleotides are TGCAGTGCTAGAGGGCTAGCGGGATTCGATGAGCAGTTCTTC.

The table lists this clonotype with a few counts. V usage is TRBV27 and J usage is TRBJ2-3; the match to TRBD2 covers 10 bases. Germline lookup yields CDR1 MNHEY and CDR2 SMNVEV (reference sequence). J gave up 0 bases and V 1 base, and 4 bases lay outside the gene matches. The CDR3 runs to 17 residues. CDR3 region: CASSLFGAGGSTDTQYF. CDR3 bases: TGTGCCAGCAGTTTATTTGGAGCGGGGGGGAGCACAGATACGCAGTATTTT.

Only a few counts were recorded for this clonotype. The chain uses TRBV25-1 and TRBJ1-2, with 7 nucleotides matching TRBD1. Germline trimming cut 6 bases from V and 4 bases from J; bases unmatched to any gene: 14. This CDR3 has 16 amino acids. Germline V CDR1 and CDR2: MGHDK, SYGVNS. CDR3 DNA sequence: TGTGCCAGCAGGGGAGGGGGCAACGCGAGGGGCTATGGCTACACCTTC. It is translated as CASRGGGNARGYGYTF.